Presented here are 32 T cell receptor beta chains from one specimen sequenced in a study of blood T cell repertoires in COVID-19. Here immunoSEQ multiplex PCR was the method, and the copy in TCRdb shows in-frame clones only, minus some. The sample lists over 90,000 clones, about 85% occurring once. The source material was peripheral blood. All receptors come from an elderly man with active or convalescent COVID-19.

This chain links TRBV5-1 with TRBJ2-1, with a possible D match to TRBD1 (6 bases). V was pared by 0 bases and J by 2 bases, with 9 bases between. The CDR3 contains 15 residues. The germline CDR1 and CDR2 sequences are SGHRS and YFSETQ. In DNA form, the CDR3 reads TGCGCCAGCAGCTTGGATTCAGGGGCCTACAATGAGCAGTTCTTC. Translation: CASSLDSGAYNEQFF.

The chain links TRBV2 to TRBJ2-1; 12 bases match TRBD2. Germline CDR1 is SNHLY and CDR2 is FYNNEI. V was clipped by 6 bases and J by 4 bases; unmatched bases: 10. This CDR3 spans 17 amino acids. The CDR3 reads CASSNTVLAGGYNEQFF. CDR3 nucleotides: TGTGCCAGCAGCAATACTGTACTAGCGGGGGGATACAATGAGCAGTTCTTC.

This clone was counted only a few times. The V and J genes are TRBV7-2 and TRBJ2-7, with D possibly TRBD1 on 5 matching bases. The CDR3 loop spans 14 amino acids. CDR1 SGHTA and CDR2 FQGNSA come from the germline V gene. Trimming shortened V by 6 bases and J by 3 bases, and 15 bases separated the two germline ends. CDR3 residues: CASSSPADSYEQYF. In DNA form, the CDR3 reads TGTGCCAGCAGTTCCCCCGCCGACAGCTACGAGCAGTACTTC.

The gene calls are TRBV2 and TRBJ2-6; D might be TRBD1 (6 bases). This CDR3 has 15 residues. Between the trimmed V and J ends, which lost 4 bases and 2 bases, there was a span of 9 bases. Per the germline V gene, CDR1 is SNHLY and CDR2 is FYNNEI. The CDR3 nucleotides are TGTGCCAGCAGTGGGGGGCAGCCTGGGGCCAACGTCCTGACTTTC. Translation gives CASSGGQPGANVLTF.

V is TRBV19 and J is TRBJ1-5, with D unresolved. The V end lost 4 bases, the J end lost 4 bases, and 14 bases lay between the germline ends. CDR1 and CDR2 (germline): LNHDA, SQIVND (reference sequence). The CDR3 has 15 residues. CDR3 residues: CASSSRWSGNQPQHF. The CDR3 bases are TGTGCCAGTAGTAGCCGGTGGAGCGGGAATCAGCCCCAGCATTTT.

The V gene is TRBV6-5, the J gene TRBJ1-1; 7 nucleotides match TRBD1. The CDR3 has 14 amino acids. Germline V gene lookup returns CDR1 MNHEY and CDR2 SVGAGI. Unmatched junction bases numbered 10, after V lost 7 bases and J lost 5 bases. In DNA form, the CDR3 reads TGTGCCAGCAATACACAGGGGTATGGGACTGAAGCTTTCTTT. This codes for CASNTQGYGTEAFF.

V is TRBV5-1 and J is TRBJ1-2; D not certain. Germline CDR1 is SGHRS and CDR2 is YFSETQ. V was trimmed by 0 bases and J by 2 bases, leaving 11 bases between them. The CDR3 contains 15 residues. The CDR3 DNA is TGCGCCAGCAGCTTGGCCGGCAGCGAAAACTATGGCTACACCTTC. It codes for CASSLAGSENYGYTF.

The rearrangement uses TRBV4-3 and TRBJ2-7; D perhaps matches TRBD2 (5 bases). With 0 bases removed from V and 5 bases from J, the gap between germline ends came to 11 bases. This CDR3 contains 14 residues. CDR1 is LGHNA and CDR2 is YSLEER in the germline V gene. CDR3 DNA: TGCGCCAGCAGCCAAGATCATAGTAGCGACGAGCAGTACTTC. Translation: CASSQDHSSDEQYF.

The CDR3 sequence: CASSIGGFVQETQYF. The CDR3 bases are TGTGCCAGTAGTATAGGCGGATTTGTTCAAGAGACCCAGTACTTC. This sequence joins TRBV19 and TRBJ2-5; D is uncertain. The CDR3 extends over 15 amino acids. The V end was cut by 1 base, the J end by 2 bases, with 11 bases between. Looked up from germline, CDR1 is LNHDA and CDR2 is SQIVND (reference sequence).

The chain couples TRBV6-4 to TRBJ2-1, with 9 bases identical to TRBD2. V lost 2 bases to trimming and J lost 8 bases; unmatched junction nucleotides: 7. The length of the CDR3 is 15 residues. Per the germline V gene, CDR1 is MRHNA and CDR2 is SNTAGT. CDR3 protein: CASSDGGGASDEQFF. Here the CDR3 DNA reads TGTGCCAGCAGTGACGGCGGGGGGGCCTCGGATGAGCAGTTCTTC.

As DNA, the CDR3 is TGTGCCAGCAGCGGTCATCGAGGCTGGGGGGACACCTTC. Its protein is CASSGHRGWGDTF. The V call is TRBV5-6, the J call TRBJ1-2; D is possibly TRBD1 (5 bases). Per germline, CDR1 SGHDT and CDR2 YYEEEE. Trimming took 4 bases from V and 12 from J, leaving 19 bases between them. This CDR3 spans 13 amino acids.

This clone is a singleton in its sample. The J gene is TRBJ2-7, the V gene TRBV18; TRBD2 matches at 12 bases. Germline-derived CDR1 and CDR2 are KGHSH and LQKENI. The CDR3 is 16 residues long. The trim removed 6 bases at V and 0 bases at J, leaving 6 bases unmatched. The chain's CDR3 is CASSPLAGGSSYEQYF. DNA of the CDR3: TGTGCCAGCTCGCCGCTAGCGGGGGGGAGCTCCTACGAGCAGTACTTC.

This clone was counted once. The chain recombines TRBV6-5 with TRBJ2-7; D possibly corresponds to TRBD1 (6 bases). The CDR3 has 14 residues. The germline CDR1 and CDR2 sequences are MNHEY and SVGAGI. V shed 3 bases and J shed 6 bases, with 15 bases lying between them. CDR3 nucleotides: TGTGCCAGCAGTTATGGAACAGGGTCTGCCGAGCAGTACTTC. Translated: CASSYGTGSAEQYF.

V is TRBV28 and J is TRBJ1-5, with 7 bases aligning to TRBD1. Germline trimming cut 6 bases from V and 5 bases from J; bases unmatched to any gene: 10. Germline CDR1 is MDHEN and CDR2 is SYDVKM. This CDR3 is built from 15 residues. This chain's CDR3 is CASRHRQGDDQPQHF. DNA for the CDR3: TGTGCCAGCAGACACCGACAGGGCGACGATCAGCCCCAGCATTTT.

V gene TRBV19 combines with J gene TRBJ1-2, with 9 nucleotides matching TRBD1. CDR3 length equals 14 residues. The V gene end was trimmed by 7 bases and the J gene end by 3 bases; junction bases not matched to a gene: 6. Germline values: CDR1 LNHDA, CDR2 SQIVND (reference sequence). CDR3 residues: CASKGQGKDYGYTF. Here the CDR3 DNA reads TGTGCCAGTAAGGGACAGGGAAAGGACTATGGCTACACCTTC.

The V gene is TRBV4-2, the J gene TRBJ2-1, with D uncertain. Germline V gene data show CDR1 as LGHNA and CDR2 as YNFKEQ. V dropped 4 bases and J dropped 0 bases, with 10 bases sitting between them. The CDR3 is made up of 15 amino acids. The CDR3 loop reads CASSLLADSYNEQFF. CDR3 DNA: TGTGCCAGCAGCCTTCTGGCGGACTCCTACAATGAGCAGTTCTTC.

In its sample, this clone was seen a few times. The chain has TRBV6-5 and TRBJ1-1; TRBD1 agrees at 10 bases. The CDR3 runs 14 residues. The V segment lost 6 bases and the J segment 6 bases; nucleotides outside the gene matches: 7. Germline V lookup: CDR1 MNHEY, CDR2 SVGAGI. In DNA form, the CDR3 reads TGTGCCAGCAGAAGACAGGGGGCAAACGCTGAAGCTTTCTTT. This translates into CASRRQGANAEAFF.

The genes are TRBV11-3 and TRBJ2-2; perhaps TRBD1 as D (6 bases). Germline CDR1 is SGHNT and CDR2 is YENEEA. Trimming left V 5 bases short and J 4 bases short, with 17 bases between. This CDR3 is 16 amino acids long. CDR3 sequence: CASSPRPGVGTGELFF. CDR3 nucleotides: TGTGCCAGCAGCCCCAGACCAGGGGTAGGCACCGGGGAGCTGTTTTTT.

The chain combines TRBV6-6 with TRBJ1-6; possible D gene TRBD1, 6 bases. The CDR3 sequence is 14 residues long. The ends were cut back, 3 bases at V and 7 bases at J, with 10 bases in the middle. Germline loops: CDR1 MNHNY, CDR2 SVGAGI (reference sequence). The CDR3, as DNA: TGTGCCAGCAGTTATAGGCAGGGGAATTCACCCCTCCACTTT. Translated, it gives CASSYRQGNSPLHF.

This chain uses TRBV10-2 with TRBJ1-2; 10 nucleotides align to TRBD1. The CDR3 spans 17 residues. Germline lookup yields CDR1 WSHSY and CDR2 SAAADI. After removal of 0 bases from V and 5 bases from J, the junction contained 9 bases not matched to a gene. The CDR3: CASSESGDRGLLYGYTF. The CDR3, as DNA: TGCGCCAGCAGTGAGTCAGGGGACAGGGGCCTACTATATGGCTACACCTTC.

CDR3 DNA: TGTGCCAGCAGCTTAACTAGCGGGATCTACGAGCAGTACTTC. This sequence encodes CASSLTSGIYEQYF. V and J are TRBV7-2 and TRBJ2-7; 10 bases line up with TRBD2. The V gene's germline CDR1 is SGHTA and CDR2 FQGNSA. Germline trimming cut 2 bases from V and 3 bases from J; bases unmatched to any gene: 1. The CDR3 is made up of 14 amino acids.

The rearrangement uses TRBV4-1 and TRBJ2-1; 7 nucleotides agree with TRBD1. Trimming took 0 bases from V and 1 from J; bases not matched to a gene: 6. The germline gives CDR1 MGHRA, CDR2 YSYEKL. The CDR3 covers 17 residues. CDR3 region: CASSQDRTGQSYNEQFF. The DNA of the CDR3 is TGCGCCAGCAGCCAAGATCGGACAGGCCAATCCTACAATGAGCAGTTCTTC.

This clone appeared once. The rearrangement uses TRBV28 and TRBJ2-5; TRBD2 agrees at 7 bases. With V trimmed by 7 bases and J by 5 bases, 10 bases remained unmatched. The germline CDR1 and CDR2 sequences are MDHEN and SYDVKM. The length of the CDR3 is 14 residues. CDR3 nucleotide sequence: TGTGCCAGCACGAGAACGGGAGGCGGGGAGACCCAGTACTTC. Encoded protein: CASTRTGGGETQYF.

V usage is TRBV28 and J usage is TRBJ1-2; D is possibly TRBD1 (6 bases). Trimming pared 4 bases from V and 8 bases from J, leaving 20 bases between. Germline values: CDR1 MDHEN, CDR2 SYDVKM. The CDR3 length is 15 residues. The CDR3 DNA is TGTGCCAGCAGTTGGGGGCAGCCCGGGGAGGGCGGCTACACCTTC. This codes for CASSWGQPGEGGYTF.

The chain couples TRBV5-1 to TRBJ2-7; 8 bases line up with TRBD2. Germline V gives CDR1 SGHRS, CDR2 YFSETQ. The CDR3 loop spans 15 amino acids. The V gene end was trimmed by 0 bases and the J gene end by 2 bases; junction bases not matched to a gene: 4. In DNA, the CDR3 is TGCGCCAGCAGCTTGGGGTTAGCGGGGACCTACGAGCAGTACTTC. Translated, it gives CASSLGLAGTYEQYF.

V gene TRBV19 combines with J gene TRBJ1-1, with D possibly being TRBD1 (5 bases). Trimming took 4 bases from V and 7 from J, leaving 13 bases between them. Germline V gene lookup returns CDR1 LNHDA and CDR2 SQIVND (reference sequence). This CDR3 has 13 amino acids. CDR3 residues: CASSTQFRDEAFF. The CDR3 nucleotides are TGTGCCAGTAGTACCCAGTTCAGGGATGAAGCTTTCTTT.

The gene calls are TRBV30 and TRBJ1-1; D is possibly TRBD1 (5 bases). The CDR3 is 14 residues long. Trimming stripped 0 bases from V and 4 bases from J, with 12 bases between. Germline V gives CDR1 GTSNPN, CDR2 SVGIG (reference sequence). The CDR3 nucleotides are TGTGCCTGGAGTGTGGGGCAGGGAATCACTGAAGCTTTCTTT. It translates to CAWSVGQGITEAFF.

The chain employs TRBV7-2 and TRBJ2-3; possible D gene TRBD2, 6 bases. Trimming removed 1 base at V and 5 bases at J, with 19 bases between. This CDR3 contains 17 residues. Germline CDR1 reads SGHTA; CDR2 reads FQGNSA. In DNA form, the CDR3 reads TGTGCCAGCAGCTTAGTCCGCCAGGGCGGAGGGATAGATACGCAGTATTTT. Encoded protein: CASSLVRQGGGIDTQYF.

The chain carries TRBV4-3 and TRBJ1-4; no clear D gene. Germline values: CDR1 LGHNA, CDR2 YSLEER. The V gene lost 1 base and the J gene lost 8 bases, with 5 bases spanning the gap. This CDR3 contains 12 residues. In DNA form, the CDR3 reads TGCGCCAGCAGCCAAGTATCCGAAAAACTGTTTTTT. This translates into CASSQVSEKLFF.

This chain links TRBV3-1 (or the pseudogene TRBV3-2) with TRBJ2-1; 9 positions match TRBD2. CDR3 length: 16 residues. Germline V gene data show CDR1 as LGHDT and CDR2 as YNNKEL (reference sequence). With V trimmed by 6 bases and J by 1 base, 7 bases remained unmatched. This chain's CDR3 is CASSRGSGGSYNEQFF. The CDR3 coding sequence is TGTGCCAGCAGTCGGGGTAGCGGGGGTTCCTACAATGAGCAGTTCTTC.

This chain uses TRBV6-2 or TRBV6-3 with TRBJ2-3; 7 nucleotides align to TRBD1. The CDR3 has 16 amino acids. With 6 bases clipped from V and 4 bases from J, the junction kept 13 bases outside the gene matches. Germline-derived CDR1 and CDR2 are MNHEY and SVGEGT. The CDR3 is CASSFPPGQRADTQYF. DNA for the CDR3: TGTGCCAGCAGCTTTCCCCCGGGACAGAGGGCAGATACGCAGTATTTT.

The V and J genes are TRBV7-9 and TRBJ1-5; 7 bases line up with TRBD1. The CDR3 contains 14 residues. V trimming: 5 bases; J trimming: 7 bases; junction bases outside the gene matches: 8. The V gene's germline CDR1 is SEHNR and CDR2 FQNEAQ (reference sequence). The CDR3 is CASSKEGARQPQHF. In DNA form, the CDR3 reads TGTGCCAGCAGCAAGGAGGGGGCCCGGCAGCCCCAGCATTTT.